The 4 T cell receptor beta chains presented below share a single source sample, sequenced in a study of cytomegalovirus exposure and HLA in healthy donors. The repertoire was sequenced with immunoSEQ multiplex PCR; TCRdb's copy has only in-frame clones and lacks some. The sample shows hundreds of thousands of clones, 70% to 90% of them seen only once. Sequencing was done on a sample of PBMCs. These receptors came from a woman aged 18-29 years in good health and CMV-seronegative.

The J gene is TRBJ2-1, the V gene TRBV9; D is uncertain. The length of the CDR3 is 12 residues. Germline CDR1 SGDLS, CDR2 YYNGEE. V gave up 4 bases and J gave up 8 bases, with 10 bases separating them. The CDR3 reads CASSPPSDEQFF. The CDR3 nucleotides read TGTGCCAGCAGCCCCCCGTCGGATGAGCAGTTCTTC. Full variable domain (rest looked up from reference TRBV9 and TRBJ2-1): DSGVTQTPKHLITATGQRVTLRCSPRSGDLSVYWYQQSLDQGLQFLIQYYNGEERAKGNILERFSAQQFPDLHSELNLSSLELGDSALYFCASSPPSDEQFFGPGTRLTVL.

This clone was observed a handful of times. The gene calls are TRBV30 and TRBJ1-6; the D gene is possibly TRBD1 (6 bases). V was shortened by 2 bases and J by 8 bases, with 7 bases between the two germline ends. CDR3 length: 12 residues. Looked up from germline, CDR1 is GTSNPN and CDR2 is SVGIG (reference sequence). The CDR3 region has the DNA TGTGCCTGGAGTAGGACAGATTCACCCCTCCACTTT. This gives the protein CAWSRTDSPLHF.

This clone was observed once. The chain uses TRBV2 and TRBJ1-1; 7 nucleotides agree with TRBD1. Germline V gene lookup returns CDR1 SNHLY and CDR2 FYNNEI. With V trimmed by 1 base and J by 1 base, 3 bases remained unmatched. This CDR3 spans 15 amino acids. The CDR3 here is CASSEEGTANTEAFF. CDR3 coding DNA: TGTGCCAGCAGTGAAGAGGGGACAGCGAACACTGAAGCTTTCTTT.

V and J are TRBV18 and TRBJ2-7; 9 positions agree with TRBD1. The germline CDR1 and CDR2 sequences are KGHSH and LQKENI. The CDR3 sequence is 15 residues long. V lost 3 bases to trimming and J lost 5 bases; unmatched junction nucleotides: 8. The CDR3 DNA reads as TGTGCCAGCTCACCTCCGGGACAGGGTATCGACGAGCAGTACTTC. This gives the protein CASSPPGQGIDEQYF. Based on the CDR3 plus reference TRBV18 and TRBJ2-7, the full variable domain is NAGVMQNPRHLVRRRGQEARLRCSPMKGHSHVYWYRQLPEEGLKFMVYLQKENIIDESGMPKERFSAEFPKEGPSILRIQQVVRGDSAAYFCASSPPGQGIDEQYFGPGTRLTVT.